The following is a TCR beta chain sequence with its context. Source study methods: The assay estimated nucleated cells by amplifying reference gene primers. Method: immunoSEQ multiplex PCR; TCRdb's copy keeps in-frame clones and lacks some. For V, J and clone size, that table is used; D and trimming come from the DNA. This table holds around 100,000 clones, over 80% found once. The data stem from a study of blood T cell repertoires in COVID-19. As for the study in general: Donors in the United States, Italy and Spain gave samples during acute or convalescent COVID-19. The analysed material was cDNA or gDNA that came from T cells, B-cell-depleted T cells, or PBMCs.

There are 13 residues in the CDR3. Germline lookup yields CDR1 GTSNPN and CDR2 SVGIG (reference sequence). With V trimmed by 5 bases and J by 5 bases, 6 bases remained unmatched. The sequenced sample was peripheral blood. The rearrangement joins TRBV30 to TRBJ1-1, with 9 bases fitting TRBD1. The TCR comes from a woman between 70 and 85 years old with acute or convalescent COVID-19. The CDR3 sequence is CAWARQGGTEAFF. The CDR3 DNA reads TGTGCCTGGGCCAGACAGGGGGGGACTGAAGCTTTCTTT.